This T cell receptor (beta chain) was profiled in a study of blood T cell repertoires in COVID-19. Overall study context: Italy, Spain and the United States were the sources of the convalescent and acute COVID-19 samples. T cells, B-cell-depleted T cells, or PBMCs supplied cDNA or gDNA.

V was pared by 2 bases and J by 4 bases, with 5 bases of the junction left unmatched. The V gene's germline CDR1 is SGHRS and CDR2 YFSETQ. The CDR3 length is 15 residues. This table comes from immunoSEQ multiplex PCR, and its TCRdb copy is limited to in-frame clones, with some not included. The top ten hold approximately 2.5% of the sample, which has 120,000 to 150,000 clones, about nine tenths seen once. The rearrangement uses TRBV5-1 and TRBJ2-3; 9 bases are shared with TRBD2. The receptor comes from a human donor in a cohort sampled during active COVID-19. Sequencing input: peripheral blood. The CDR3: CASSFFTSGPDTQYF. CDR3 nucleotides: TGCGCCAGCAGCTTTTTTACTAGCGGGCCAGATACGCAGTATTTT.